This TCR beta chain originates from a study of blood T cell repertoires in COVID-19. Here immunoSEQ multiplex PCR was the method, and the copy in TCRdb shows in-frame clones only, minus some. The repertoire holds roughly 22,000 clones, with approximately 85% as singletons. Germline V gene data show CDR1 as MRHNA and CDR2 as SNTAGT. CDR3 length equals 15 residues. Unmatched junction bases numbered 5, after V lost 5 bases and J lost 5 bases. In its sample, this clone was seen a few times. Sequenced input: peripheral blood. The chain uses TRBV6-4 and TRBJ2-3; 12 nucleotides match TRBD2. The clonotype was recovered from a human donor in a cohort sampled during active COVID-19. CDR3 loop: CASSRLAGEGDTQYF. In DNA, the CDR3 is TGTGCCAGCAGTCGACTAGCGGGAGAGGGAGATACGCAGTATTTT.